This passage covers 31 T cell receptor beta chains from one sample sequenced in a study of response to subunit inactivated influenza vaccine listed by TCRdb under 2018. Library preparation employed RT-PCR. The instrument was an Illumina HiSeq 2500. The raw public reads went through TCRdb reprocessing: fastp at Q25, MiXCR clone calling, in-frame beta chains kept. Every CDR3 protein is listed once, alongside the most common genes and DNA of its rows. This sample has about 800,000 distinct CDR3 sequences in its table, and less than 25% of those were observed once. The ten largest clones represent roughly a tenth of the sample. This material consisted of PBMCs from blood, taken around 5 days after vaccination. These receptors originate from a man aged 45 to 65 who received an inactivated influenza vaccine. Donor details come from another sample of the same person, matched by shared clones.

V and J are TRBV30 and TRBJ1-5, with 7 bases that match TRBD1. CDR3 length: 13 amino acids. Germline assignment: CDR1 GTSNPN and CDR2 SVGIG (reference sequence). J gave up 3 bases and V 3 bases, and 2 bases lay outside the gene matches. The CDR3 sequence is CAWRGQYNQPQHF. The CDR3 DNA reads TGTGCCTGGAGGGGACAGTACAATCAGCCCCAGCATTTT.

J is TRBJ2-3 and V is TRBV29-1, with D unclear. Germline assignment: CDR1 SQVTM and CDR2 ANQGSEA. The CDR3 sequence is 14 residues long. Trimming removed 3 bases at V and 0 bases at J, with 10 bases between. The DNA for the CDR3 is TGCAGCGTTGATATTAGCCAAAGCACAGATACGCAGTATTTT. Amino acids: CSVDISQSTDTQYF.

This chain connects TRBV24-1 to TRBJ2-3; TRBD2 is a possible D gene (6 bases). CDR1 and CDR2 from the germline V gene are KGHDR and SFDVKD. The CDR3 has 16 amino acids. V dropped 4 bases and J dropped 10 bases, with 23 bases sitting between them. CDR3 in DNA: TGTGCCACCAGTGACCGAAGAGGGACTCCCATAGAAGCGCAGTATTTT. Translated, it gives CATSDRRGTPIEAQYF.

This clonotype turned up a few times. The chain joins TRBV21-1 to TRBJ2-1; the listed D gene, TRBD2, was not tested against the DNA. TRBV21-1 is a pseudogene segment. This CDR3 contains 16 residues. The DNA for the CDR3 is TGTGCCAGCAGCAAACTCCCTAGCGGGACATACAATGAGCAGTTCTTC. Protein product: CASSKLPSGTYNEQFF.

This clonotype was observed many times. As DNA, the CDR3 is TGCAGCGTTGAAGGCACTGGAAACACCATATATTTT. Amino acids: CSVEGTGNTIYF. The chain recombines TRBV29-1 with TRBJ1-3; D not certain. V lost 1 base and J 2 bases, leaving 3 bases between the germline ends. CDR1 is SQVTM and CDR2 is ANQGSEA in the germline V gene. This CDR3 spans 12 amino acids.

V usage is TRBV30 and J usage is TRBJ2-2, with 7 bases that match TRBD1. This CDR3 is built from 14 residues. Germline V gene data show CDR1 as GTSNPN and CDR2 as SVGIG (reference sequence). The trim removed 3 bases at V and 1 base at J, leaving 2 bases unmatched. CDR3 sequence (DNA): TGTGCCTGGAGGACAGGGAAGAACACCGGGGAGCTGTTTTTT. It is translated as CAWRTGKNTGELFF.

The chain couples TRBV12-3 or TRBV12-4 to TRBJ2-7, with 9 bases identical to TRBD1. V gave up 6 bases and J gave up 1 base; unmatched junction bases: 7. The CDR3 is 15 amino acids. The CDR3 spells CASRPTGGKSYEQYF. For the CDR3, the DNA is TGTGCCAGCAGACCCACAGGGGGCAAGTCCTACGAGCAGTACTTC.

There are many counts of this clonotype. V gene TRBV12-3 or TRBV12-4 combines with J gene TRBJ1-2, with TRBD1 as a possible D gene (5 bases). The V gene lost 5 bases and the J gene lost 3 bases, with 10 bases spanning the gap. The CDR3 is 13 amino acids. The DNA for the CDR3 is TGTGCCAGCAGTCCCGGGACGCACTATGGCTACACCTTC. Protein sequence: CASSPGTHYGYTF.

The rearrangement links TRBV29-1 to TRBJ2-3; 9 bases fit TRBD2. The V gene end was trimmed by 6 bases and the J gene end by 2 bases; junction bases not matched to a gene: 9. The CDR3 is made up of 15 amino acids. Germline V lookup: CDR1 SQVTM, CDR2 ANQGSEA. CDR3 residues: CSVRRLAEATDTQYF. The CDR3 DNA follows: TGCAGCGTCCGCCGACTAGCGGAAGCCACAGATACGCAGTATTTT.

On this clonotype itself: The junction shows a germline mismatch at one end, possibly a read error. The chain recombines TRBV7-8 with TRBJ2-2; 10 bases are shared with TRBD1. The CDR3 is made up of 16 amino acids. The germline CDR1 and CDR2 sequences are SGHVS and FQNEAQ. CDR3 in DNA: TGTGCCAGCAGCGCCCGGACAGGGGGGGACACCGGGGATCTGTTTTTT. As protein: CASSARTGGDTGDLFF.

This clonotype has only a few counts. The chain couples TRBV20-1 to TRBJ2-2; D not resolved. The CDR3 totals 13 residues. Germline loops: CDR1 DFQATT, CDR2 SNEGSKA (reference sequence). Trimming took 0 bases from V and 7 from J, leaving 9 bases between them. CDR3 DNA sequence: TGCAGTGCTAGAGATCTCCCGAACGGGGAGCTGTTTTTT. Its protein is CSARDLPNGELFF.

This clonotype was counted at least ten times. The chain employs TRBV7-9 and TRBJ2-1; TRBD2 matches at 8 bases. Germline trimming cut 6 bases from V and 4 bases from J; bases unmatched to any gene: 11. CDR3 length: 16 amino acids. Germline CDR1 SEHNR, CDR2 FQNEAQ (reference sequence). The CDR3 DNA sequence: TGTGCCAGCAGTTCCCGGGCGGGGGGTCGGTACAATGAGCAGTTCTTC. It yields the protein CASSSRAGGRYNEQFF.

Many counts were recorded for this clonotype. The rearrangement links TRBV4-2 to TRBJ1-1; the match to TRBD1 covers 8 bases. The CDR3 totals 15 residues. Germline trimming cut 3 bases from V and 5 bases from J; bases unmatched to any gene: 8. Germline V gene data show CDR1 as LGHNA and CDR2 as YNFKEQ. As DNA, the CDR3 is TGTGCCAGCAGCCAGTCCGGACAGGGAAGTACTGAAGCTTTCTTT. Translation gives CASSQSGQGSTEAFF.

This chain uses TRBV18 with TRBJ2-3, with 11 bases lining up with TRBD2. Germline V gene data show CDR1 as KGHSH and CDR2 as LQKENI. The CDR3 contains 15 residues. V shed 2 bases and J 6 bases; nucleotides not matched to a gene: 4. CDR3 amino acids: CASSPTSGSPDTQYF. The CDR3 bases are TGTGCCAGCTCACCAACTAGCGGGAGCCCGGATACGCAGTATTTT.

This clonotype was seen repeatedly, ten times or more. The CDR3 reads CASSLERDPFETQYF. The CDR3 DNA follows: TGTGCCAGCAGCTTAGAGCGGGACCCGTTTGAGACCCAGTACTTC. This chain joins TRBV7-2 and TRBJ2-5; 7 nucleotides agree with TRBD2. There are 15 residues in the CDR3. Germline assignment: CDR1 SGHTA and CDR2 FQGNSA. V lost 1 base, J lost 5 bases, and 7 bases stayed unmatched.

The sample holds a few counts of this clonotype. J is TRBJ1-1 and V is TRBV20-1; D is unclear. CDR1 DFQATT and CDR2 SNEGSKA come from the germline V gene (reference sequence). The CDR3 totals 14 residues. V was clipped by 0 bases and J by 7 bases, with 15 bases between them. DNA of the CDR3: TGCAGTGCTAGAGATTTGGTCATTTTCAGTGAAGCTTTCTTT. Amino acids: CSARDLVIFSEAFF.

This clonotype was counted a few times. The V call is TRBV20-1, the J call TRBJ2-2, with a weak D call TRBD2 (6 bases). CDR3 size: 13 residues. Germline V CDR1 and CDR2: DFQATT, SNEGSKA (reference sequence). Trimming removed 3 bases from V and 6 bases from J, with 11 bases in between. The chain's CDR3 is CSARGGRAGELFF. CDR3 sequence (DNA): TGCAGTGCTAGGGGGGGAAGGGCCGGGGAGCTGTTTTTT.

Only a few counts were recorded for this clonotype. A single base separates this from a much larger clone, so it may be a read error. V and J are TRBV10-2 and TRBJ2-1, with unresolved D. This CDR3 has 13 amino acids. V lost 9 bases and J lost 1, with 10 bases in between. CDR1 and CDR2 (germline): WSHSY, SAAADI. CDR3 sequence: CASSHESYNEQFF. The CDR3 DNA reads as TGCGCCAGTAGCCACGAGTCCTACAATGAGCAGTTCTTC.

This clonotype was counted only a few times. The V and J genes are TRBV6-2 or TRBV6-3 and TRBJ2-2, with D possibly TRBD1 on 6 matching bases. The CDR3 consists of 14 residues. V lost 6 bases, J lost 4 bases, and 12 bases lay in between. CDR1 is MNHEY, CDR2 SVGEGT, per germline. CDR3 DNA: TGTGCCAGCAGAAGGGACACCGCCACCGGGGAGCTGTTTTTT. Amino acids: CASRRDTATGELFF.

The chain joins TRBV20-1 to TRBJ2-2, with TRBD2 matching 15 bases. This CDR3 region has 15 residues. With 8 bases clipped from V and 5 bases from J, the junction kept 6 bases outside the gene matches. Germline CDR1 and CDR2: DFQATT and SNEGSKA (reference sequence). CDR3 sequence: CSPWGLAGGTGELFF. Written as DNA, the CDR3 is TGCAGTCCCTGGGGACTAGCGGGGGGTACCGGGGAGCTGTTTTTT.

J is TRBJ2-1 and V is TRBV9; 7 bases are shared with TRBD2. The CDR3 extends over 14 amino acids. J lost 4 bases, V lost 1 base, and 2 bases had no gene match. Germline V lookup: CDR1 SGDLS, CDR2 YYNGEE. CDR3 loop: CASSVRDYYNEQFF. In DNA, the CDR3 is TGTGCCAGCAGCGTACGGGACTATTACAATGAGCAGTTCTTC.

The J gene is TRBJ2-1, the V gene TRBV5-1; D might be TRBD2 (6 bases). Germline CDR1 SGHRS, CDR2 YFSETQ. The V end was cut by 0 bases, the J end by 5 bases, with 15 bases between. This CDR3 region has 16 residues. The CDR3 bases are TGCGCCAGCAGCTTGGAAAGGGGACTCTCAAACAATGAGCAGTTCTTC. Residues: CASSLERGLSNNEQFF.

Only a few counts were recorded for this clonotype. The rearrangement uses TRBV12-3 or TRBV12-4 and TRBJ1-6, with D maybe TRBD1 (5 bases). Trimming pared 6 bases from V and 7 bases from J, leaving 16 bases between. The CDR3 totals 15 residues. The CDR3 loop is CASSREGTTNSPLHF. DNA of the CDR3: TGTGCCAGCAGCCGGGAGGGGACGACCAATTCACCCCTCCACTTT.

This clonotype was seen a handful of times. V and J are TRBV20-1 and TRBJ1-2, with 9 bases matching TRBD1. This CDR3 region has 15 residues. Per the germline V gene, CDR1 is DFQATT and CDR2 is SNEGSKA (reference sequence). The V and J ends lost 5 bases and 5 bases, in that order; junction bases with no gene match: 12. In DNA, the CDR3 is TGCAGTGCTCAACCCGCGGGACAGGGAGAGTATGGCTACACCTTC. Translated: CSAQPAGQGEYGYTF.

The chain combines TRBV20-1 with TRBJ2-7, with a weak D call TRBD2 (6 bases). The V end was cut by 4 bases, the J end by 0 bases, with 16 bases between. From germline, CDR1 is DFQATT and CDR2 SNEGSKA (reference sequence). CDR3 length: 15 residues. CDR3 nucleotides: TGCAGTGCTAAAGGCTTAGCGGTGAGCTCCTACGAGCAGTACTTC. It codes for CSAKGLAVSSYEQYF.

Details on this clonotype: At one end the junction does not follow the germline gene, possibly because of a read error. The chain employs TRBV20-1 and TRBJ2-7, with 11 bases that match TRBD1. Per the germline V gene, CDR1 is DFQATT and CDR2 is SNEGSKA (reference sequence). The CDR3 is 13 residues long. The DNA for the CDR3 is TGCAGTGCAGGGACAGGGGGGTCCTACGAGCAGCACTTC. Amino acid sequence: CSAGTGGSYEQHF.

The CDR3 is CASSQPQGRQFF. The CDR3, as DNA: TGCGCCAGCAGCCAACCCCAGGGCCGGCAGTTCTTC. This chain links TRBV4-3 with TRBJ2-1; tentative D call: TRBD1 (5 bases). This CDR3 is 12 amino acids long. Germline V gives CDR1 LGHNA, CDR2 YSLEER. With 2 bases removed from V and 12 bases from J, the gap between germline ends came to 11 bases.

This clonotype was counted a few times. This chain links TRBV3-1 with TRBJ2-1; possibly TRBD1 for D (5 bases). The germline CDR1 and CDR2 sequences are LGHDT and YNNKEL (reference sequence). The CDR3 runs 13 residues. The V end was cut by 1 base, the J end by 9 bases, with 10 bases between. The CDR3 here is CASSQVRDGEQFF. The DNA of the CDR3 is TGTGCCAGCAGCCAAGTCAGGGATGGTGAGCAGTTCTTC.

The J gene is TRBJ2-1, the V gene TRBV6-5; D remains ambiguous. Trimming took off 4 bases at V and 7 bases at J, with 8 bases between the two ends. The CDR3 has 12 amino acids. Germline values: CDR1 MNHEY, CDR2 SVGAGI. CDR3 residues: CASSSQWNEQFF. CDR3 coding DNA: TGTGCCAGCAGTTCGCAGTGGAATGAGCAGTTCTTC.

This clonotype was counted many times. The gene calls are TRBV7-2 and TRBJ1-1; 12 bases fit TRBD1. The germline V gene has CDR1 SGHTA and CDR2 FQGNSA. V was clipped by 1 base and J by 11 bases; unmatched bases: 2. The CDR3 is 13 residues long. CDR3 region: CASSLGDRGRAFF. DNA of the CDR3: TGTGCCAGCAGCTTAGGGGACAGGGGGCGGGCTTTCTTT.

This clonotype was seen more than once but under ten times. The chain has TRBV5-1 and TRBJ2-7; the D call may be TRBD1 or TRBD2 (5 bases each). This CDR3 has 14 residues. The ends were cut back, 0 bases at V and 5 bases at J, with 12 bases in the middle. CDR1 is SGHRS, CDR2 YFSETQ, per germline. CDR3 in DNA: TGCGCCAGCAGCTTGGGGGACCCAGTTAACGAGCAGTACTTC. Residues: CASSLGDPVNEQYF.